The rows below give T cell receptor beta chains drawn from one sample of a study of blood T cell repertoires in COVID-19. Some clones are missing from TCRdb's copy, which holds only in-frame ones; the method was immunoSEQ multiplex PCR. The sample lists roughly 140,000 clones, roughly 88% seen once, with about 1.7% in the top ten. Specimen: peripheral blood. These receptors all come from a woman aged 45-65 years with acute or convalescent COVID-19. The CDR3 runs from the conserved cysteine through the conserved F or W. A D gene is named only where the DNA matches it firmly. Size is stated for part of the rows, as once, few or many counts, or as a class when the clone is expanded.

j_call clone_size d_call v_call cdr3_nt cdr3_aa
TRBJ2-5 NA NA TRBV5-1 TGCGCCAGCAGCTCGCACGGAGGACAGAACCAAGAGACCCAGTACTTC CASSSHGGQNQETQYF
TRBJ2-1 NA TRBD1 TRBV18 TGTGCCAGCTGGACGGGACAGGACCACAATGAGCAGTTCTTC CASWTGQDHNEQFF
TRBJ2-2 NA TRBD2 TRBV7-2 TGTGCCAGCATACCGCGGGGGGGGATCACCGGGGAGCTGTTTTTT CASIPRGGITGELFF
TRBJ1-2 NA TRBD1 TRBV7-8 TGTGCCAGCAACTCCTTCCAAGGGGGACAGGACTATGGCTACACCTTC CASNSFQGGQDYGYTF
TRBJ1-1 NA TRBD1 TRBV14 TGTGCCAGCAGCCCCCGGGACAGCTTGAACACTGAAGCTTTCTTT CASSPRDSLNTEAFF
TRBJ2-7 NA NA TRBV5-4 TGTGCCAGCAGCTTTGGCAGGGGCGCCTACGAGCAGTACTTC CASSFGRGAYEQYF
TRBJ2-5 NA NA TRBV6-2/TRBV6-3 TGTGCCAGCAGTTACGGCGGAGTCCCCCGCGAGACCCAGTACTTC CASSYGGVPRETQYF
TRBJ1-1 NA NA TRBV28 TGTGCCAGCAGACCAGGACACGTTGCCACTGAAGCTTTCTTT CASRPGHVATEAFF
TRBJ1-6 NA NA TRBV5-1 TGCGCCAGCAGCTTGAACAGGGATTCACCCCTCCACTTT CASSLNRDSPLHF
TRBJ2-1 NA NA TRBV24-1 TGTGCCACCAGTGATTTCGCAGGGGTGGCAGGTCGATTCGATGAGCAGTTCTTC CATSDFAGVAGRFDEQFF
TRBJ2-3 NA NA TRBV2 TGTGCCAGCAGTGACCAGGGATTCACAGATACGCAGTATTTT CASSDQGFTDTQYF
TRBJ2-7 NA TRBD2 TRBV29-1 TGCAGCGTTGAAGTACTACTAGCGGGGGGGGCCTACGAGCAGTACTTC CSVEVLLAGGAYEQYF
TRBJ1-2 once NA TRBV19 TGTGCCAGTAGGATACAGACCTGGCAGGGGCATGGCTACACCTTC CASRIQTWQGHGYTF
TRBJ1-3 NA NA TRBV6-1 TGTGCCAGCAGTGAAAAAACACGTATTAATGGAAACACCATATATTTT CASSEKTRINGNTIYF
TRBJ1-1 NA NA TRBV7-9 TGTGCCAGCAGCCCCTTTGTCGGGGGGAGAACTGAAGCTTTCTTT CASSPFVGGRTEAFF
TRBJ1-2 NA TRBD1 TRBV2 TGTGCCAGCAGTGAAAACAGGGGACCTGGAGAGGGCTACACCTTC CASSENRGPGEGYTF
TRBJ2-5 NA NA TRBV20-1 TGCAGTGCTAGTCGGCAGGGCAGTCAAGAGACCCAGTACTTC CSASRQGSQETQYF
TRBJ2-1 NA NA TRBV7-3 TGTGCCAGCAGCGACTTTAGCGCGGGCTACAATGAGCAGTTCTTC CASSDFSAGYNEQFF
TRBJ1-1 NA TRBD1 TRBV3-1/TRBV3-2 TGTGCCAGCAGCCACCTGACAGGGGGTGAGGCTGAAGCTTTCTTT CASSHLTGGEAEAFF
TRBJ2-7 NA NA TRBV7-2 TGTGCCAGCAGCTCAACGACAGGAACCTACGAGCAGTACTTC CASSSTTGTYEQYF
TRBJ2-7 few TRBD1 TRBV5-4 TGTGCCAGCAGCTTGGAAAGACAGGGCCTCGAGCAGTACTTC CASSLERQGLEQYF
TRBJ1-1 NA TRBD1 TRBV6-5 TGTGCCAGCAGTTACATACAGGGGACAGCTTTCTTT CASSYIQGTAFF
TRBJ2-2 NA NA TRBV6-5 TGTGCCAGCAGTTACCAACTACTTTCAGCGGCCGGGGAGCTGTTTTTT CASSYQLLSAAGELFF
TRBJ2-1 NA TRBD1 TRBV5-1 TGCGCCAGCAGCATACAGGGGGCGAACGAGCAGTTCTTC CASSIQGANEQFF
TRBJ2-1 NA TRBD2 TRBV15 TGTGCCACCAGCAGAGTTCGAAGCGGGACTGGCAATGAGCAGTTCTTC CATSRVRSGTGNEQFF
TRBJ1-6 NA TRBD1 TRBV20-1 TGCAGTGCTAGTAGACAGGGTAGGAATTCACCCCTCCACTTT CSASRQGRNSPLHF
TRBJ2-1 NA TRBD2 TRBV29-1 TGCAGCGTTGAGGGGACTAGCGGGAGTGGGGGTTACAATGAGCAGTTCTTC CSVEGTSGSGGYNEQFF
TRBJ2-1 NA NA TRBV9 TGTGCCAGCAGCGTAGGAAGCGGAGGTTCCTACAATGAGCAGTTCTTC CASSVGSGGSYNEQFF
TRBJ2-3 NA TRBD1 TRBV16 TGTGCCAGCAGCCCTCCCGGGGACAGGGTACGGGGGGACACAGATACGCAGTATTTT CASSPPGDRVRGDTDTQYF
TRBJ2-5 few TRBD2 TRBV7-2 TGTGCCAGCAGCCTAGCGCGGGGGTCCCAAGAGACCCAGTACTTC CASSLARGSQETQYF
TRBJ2-7 NA NA TRBV7-2 TGTGCCAGCAGCTTATGGGGCAAGCAGTACTTC CASSLWGKQYF
TRBJ1-1 NA NA TRBV7-3 TGTGCCAGCAGCTTCGGGGGGAAGAACACTGAAGCTTTCTTT CASSFGGKNTEAFF
TRBJ1-1 NA NA TRBV5-1 TGCGCCAGCAGCTTTTCGCTCCTAGGGAGCACTGAAGCTTTCTTT CASSFSLLGSTEAFF
TRBJ1-1 NA TRBD1 TRBV27 TGTGCCAGCAGTGGACAGGCCTTCACTGAAGCTTTCTTT CASSGQAFTEAFF
TRBJ1-2 NA TRBD1 TRBV4-1 TGCGCCAGCAGCCAAGATTGGGACAGGGACAGCTATGGCTACACCTTC CASSQDWDRDSYGYTF
TRBJ2-3 NA NA TRBV10-2 TGCGCCAGCAGTGAGTCTAGGGGCTGGGTAGGTACAGATACGCAGTATTTT CASSESRGWVGTDTQYF
TRBJ2-1 NA TRBD2 TRBV18 TGTGCCAGCTCACCAACTAGCGGGGGGCACAATGAGCAGTTCTTC CASSPTSGGHNEQFF
TRBJ1-4 NA NA TRBV5-1 TGCGCCAGCAGCCCGCCCGGGGAGAATGAAAAACTGTTTTTT CASSPPGENEKLFF
TRBJ1-5 NA NA TRBV6-5 TGTGCCAGCAGAGCCTATAGCAATCAGCCCCAGCATTTT CASRAYSNQPQHF
TRBJ1-1 NA NA TRBV29-1 TGCAGCGGAGTGAACACTGAAGCTTTCTTT CSGVNTEAFF
TRBJ1-1 NA NA TRBV10-3 TGTGCCATCAGGGATACAGGGATCACTGAAGCTTTCTTT CAIRDTGITEAFF
TRBJ2-5 NA NA TRBV7-2 TGTGCCAGCAGCTCGTCAGGGGGGCCCGAGACCCAGTACTTC CASSSSGGPETQYF
TRBJ1-1 NA NA TRBV5-1 TGCGCCAGCAGCCCGAGGACGGGAGAAGCTTTCTTT CASSPRTGEAFF
TRBJ2-5 NA NA TRBV27 TGTGCCAGCATTCCCTCCGCAGGGGCGCGGGAGACCCAGTACTTC CASIPSAGARETQYF
TRBJ1-5 NA TRBD1 TRBV2 TGTGCCAGCACCCCAGGGGGGAGCAATCAGCCCCAGCATTTT CASTPGGSNQPQHF
TRBJ2-1 NA TRBD2 TRBV2 TGTGCCAGCAGTCCGGCGGGAGGGGTCAATGAGCAGTTCTTC CASSPAGGVNEQFF
TRBJ1-1 once NA TRBV18 TGTGCCAGCTCACCCAGAAACACTGAAGCTTTCTTT CASSPRNTEAFF
TRBJ2-1 NA NA TRBV4-2 TGTGCCAGCAGCCACGCGACAGGAGACAATGAGCAGTTCTTC CASSHATGDNEQFF
TRBJ2-2 NA TRBD1 TRBV18 TGTGCCAGCTCACCGACCGGGACAGTGAACACCGGGGAGCTGTTTTTT CASSPTGTVNTGELFF